Each of the 14 T cell receptor beta chains below was sequenced from the same sample in a study of Ad26.COV2.S vaccination and SARS-CoV-2 variants. The assay was immunoSEQ multiplex PCR, and TCRdb's table has in-frame clones only and misses some. Among about 410,000 clones listed, roughly 90% were seen once. The treatment denotes: some 20 received Ad26.COV2.S at low or high dose, single or two shots; about 5 received placebo; per-sample allocation not given. Day 63 after the first injection of vaccine or placebo was the sampling time. The sequencing here drew on peripheral blood, taken in a trial of Ad26.COV2.S vaccine versus placebo. These receptors were taken from a person aged 18 to 59 who received the Ad26.COV2.S COVID-19 vaccine or a placebo.

This chain links TRBV4-3 with TRBJ1-5, with 8 bases lining up with TRBD1. Germline loops: CDR1 LGHNA, CDR2 YSLEER. Trimming cost V 0 bases and J 7 bases; bases outside gene matches: 8. The CDR3 loop spans 16 amino acids. The CDR3 loop is CASSQDPGGAIQPQHF. The CDR3 DNA follows: TGCGCCAGCAGCCAAGATCCAGGGGGCGCAATCCAGCCCCAGCATTTT.

CDR3 region: CASSLPGRSDEQYF. CDR3 in DNA: TGTGCCAGCAGCTTGCCCGGGAGAAGCGACGAGCAGTACTTC. The chain links TRBV5-4 to TRBJ2-7; perhaps TRBD2 as D (6 bases). Germline CDR1 and CDR2: SGHNT and YYREEE (reference sequence). V shed 1 base and J shed 5 bases, with 13 bases lying between them. The CDR3 has 14 residues. The whole variable domain, filled in from reference TRBV5-4 and TRBJ2-7, reads ETGVTQSPTHLIKTRGQQVTLRCSSQSGHNTVSWYQQALGQGPQFIFQYYREEENGRGNFPPRFSGLQFPNYSSELNVNALELDDSALYLCASSLPGRSDEQYFGPGTRLTVT.

On this clone: Other DNA sequences in this sample translate to the same CDR3. The chain carries TRBV27 and TRBJ2-7, with 8 bases lining up with TRBD1. CDR1 is MNHEY and CDR2 is SMNVEV in the germline V gene (reference sequence). V shed 3 bases, J shed 4 bases, and the junction held 5 bases outside the gene matches. There are 14 residues in the CDR3. CDR3 amino acids: CASSFGTGGYEQYF. CDR3 in DNA: TGTGCCAGCAGTTTCGGGACAGGAGGGTACGAGCAGTACTTC.

The chain links TRBV19 to TRBJ2-2, with D maybe TRBD2 (6 bases). The V gene's germline CDR1 is LNHDA and CDR2 SQIVND (reference sequence). Trimming removed 5 bases from V and 4 bases from J, with 8 bases in between. CDR3 length: 13 residues. CDR3 protein: CASSLASTGELFF. CDR3 DNA sequence: TGTGCCAGTAGTCTAGCGAGCACCGGGGAGCTGTTTTTT.

This rearrangement joins TRBV6-9 to TRBJ1-2; 9 bases line up with TRBD1. This CDR3 is 16 amino acids long. The J segment lost 7 bases and the V segment lost 7 bases, leaving 16 bases of the junction unmatched. Per germline, CDR1 MNHGY and CDR2 SVAAGI. The CDR3 nucleotides are TGTGCCAGCAACCCTCGAACAGGGGGCGTAGAGAGTGGCTACACCTTC. This encodes CASNPRTGGVESGYTF.

V and J are TRBV28 and TRBJ1-4, with D maybe TRBD1 (5 bases). The V gene lost 3 bases and the J gene lost 4 bases, with 15 bases spanning the gap. This CDR3 has 16 amino acids. The germline V gene encodes CDR1 MDHEN and CDR2 SYDVKM. The CDR3 spells CASSFPSGGGNEKLFF. The CDR3 DNA is TGTGCCAGCAGTTTCCCCTCTGGTGGGGGTAATGAAAAACTGTTTTTT.

In this sample, this clone turned up once. J is TRBJ2-3 and V is TRBV5-1; weak D call: TRBD2 (6 bases). This CDR3 region has 15 residues. V was cut by 3 bases and J by 0 bases, with 11 bases left in between. Germline-derived CDR1 and CDR2 are SGHRS and YFSETQ. CDR3 protein: CASSYDGTSTDTQYF. The CDR3 nucleotides read TGCGCCAGCAGCTACGACGGGACTAGCACAGATACGCAGTATTTT. The full variable domain, completed using reference TRBV5-1 and TRBJ2-3, is KAGVTQTPRYLIKTRGQQVTLSCSPISGHRSVSWYQQTPGQGLQFLFEYFSETQRNKGNFPGRFSGRQFSNSRSEMNVSTLELGDSALYLCASSYDGTSTDTQYFGPGTRLTVL.

The J gene is TRBJ2-7, the V gene TRBV7-9, with no clear D. V was pared by 5 bases and J by 8 bases, with 19 bases between. From germline, CDR1 is SEHNR and CDR2 FQNEAQ (reference sequence). This CDR3 has 14 amino acids. The CDR3 bases are TGTGCCAGCAGCCAAACCCTGGGTCCCCCCAAGCAGTACTTC. As protein: CASSQTLGPPKQYF. Variable domain in full (rest from reference TRBV7-9 and TRBJ2-7): DTGVSQNPRHKITKRGQNVTFRCDPISEHNRLYWYRQTLGQGPEFLTYFQNEAQLEKSRLLSDRFSAERPKGSFSTLEIQRTEQGDSAMYLCASSQTLGPPKQYFGPGTRLTVT.

The CDR3 loop is CASSLAGEGPTPLHF. In DNA, the CDR3 is TGCGCCAGCAGCTTGGCCGGGGAGGGTCCGACACCCCTCCACTTT. This chain connects TRBV5-1 to TRBJ1-6; D gene uncertain. The CDR3 totals 15 residues. Germline V lookup: CDR1 SGHRS, CDR2 YFSETQ. V was cut by 0 bases and J by 11 bases, with 15 bases left in between.

CDR3 bases: TGTGCCAGCTCACCACCGTTACGGTATCGAGATCAGGGTAACAATGAGCAGTTCTTC. Translated, it gives CASSPPLRYRDQGNNEQFF. J is TRBJ2-1 and V is TRBV18, with D possibly matching TRBD1 (5 bases). CDR3 length equals 19 residues. Trimming shortened V by 0 bases and J by 5 bases, and 23 bases separated the two germline ends. The germline gives CDR1 KGHSH, CDR2 LQKENI. Filled out from reference TRBV18 and TRBJ2-1, the complete variable domain reads NAGVMQNPRHLVRRRGQEARLRCSPMKGHSHVYWYRQLPEEGLKFMVYLQKENIIDESGMPKERFSAEFPKEGPSILRIQQVVRGDSAAYFCASSPPLRYRDQGNNEQFFGPGTRLTVL.

J is TRBJ2-5 and V is TRBV27; TRBD2 matches at 8 bases. Germline V gives CDR1 MNHEY, CDR2 SMNVEV (reference sequence). The CDR3 covers 15 residues. The trim removed 6 bases at V and 2 bases at J, leaving 8 bases unmatched. CDR3 residues: CASSLRPSGQETQYF. CDR3 coding DNA: TGTGCCAGCAGCCTTCGTCCTAGCGGGCAAGAGACCCAGTACTTC.

CDR3 coding DNA: TGTGCCAGCAGCTTGGGGAGAACTCAAACTGGAAACACCATATATTTT. Protein sequence: CASSLGRTQTGNTIYF. This chain links TRBV5-5 with TRBJ1-3, with unresolved D. This CDR3 is built from 16 residues. CDR1 is SGHKS, CDR2 YYEKEE, per germline (reference sequence). The V and J ends lost 0 bases and 2 bases respectively, with 12 bases between them. Filled out from reference TRBV5-5 and TRBJ1-3, the complete variable domain reads DAGVTQSPTHLIKTRGQQVTLRCSPISGHKSVSWYQQVLGQGPQFIFQYYEKEERGRGNFPDRFSARQFPNYSSELNVNALLLGDSALYLCASSLGRTQTGNTIYFGEGSWLTVV.

The chain recombines TRBV15 with TRBJ2-2; D gene ambiguous. The germline V gene has CDR1 LNHNV and CDR2 YYDKDF (reference sequence). With 6 bases removed from V and 2 bases from J, the gap between germline ends came to 16 bases. The CDR3 is 16 residues long. DNA for the CDR3: TGTGCCACCAGAAATGAATGGCACATAAACACCGGGGAGCTGTTTTTT. Translated, it gives CATRNEWHINTGELFF.

The rearrangement joins TRBV7-9 to TRBJ1-2; D call uncertain. The CDR3 is 12 amino acids. V lost 3 bases and J lost 7, with 9 bases in between. CDR1 SEHNR and CDR2 FQNEAQ come from the germline V gene (reference sequence). In DNA, the CDR3 is TGTGCCAGCAGCTTGATCCTGGGTGGCTACACCTTC. This sequence encodes CASSLILGGYTF.